Each of the 24 T cell receptor beta chains below was sequenced from the same sample in a study of blood T cell repertoires in COVID-19. Libraries were prepared by immunoSEQ multiplex PCR; TCRdb keeps only in-frame clonotypes and omits some of them. The sample carries about 150,000 clones, approximately 90% recorded once. The sample was peripheral blood. The receptors stem from a woman between 65 and 79 years old with acute or convalescent COVID-19.

The chain combines TRBV4-2 with TRBJ2-2; 13 bases fit TRBD2. This CDR3 comprises 19 residues. The junction had 11 bases not matched to a gene; V was cut back by 3 bases and J by 4 bases. Germline loops: CDR1 LGHNA, CDR2 YNFKEQ. DNA for the CDR3: TGTGCCAGCAGCCAGGAGCGACTAGCGGGGGGTCCTCTCACCGGGGAGCTGTTTTTT. This gives the protein CASSQERLAGGPLTGELFF.

The chain employs TRBV5-4 and TRBJ2-3; 9 positions agree with TRBD2. Looked up from germline, CDR1 is SGHNT and CDR2 is YYREEE (reference sequence). There are 17 residues in the CDR3. The junction had 9 bases not matched to a gene; V was cut back by 3 bases and J by 1 base. The CDR3 DNA reads TGTGCCAGCAGCTCCGGGACTAGCTCAGTAGGCACAGATACGCAGTATTTT. Its translation is CASSSGTSSVGTDTQYF.

The chain links TRBV5-4 to TRBJ2-3; TRBD2 aligns across 9 bases. The V gene end was trimmed by 4 bases and the J gene end by 6 bases; junction bases not matched to a gene: 6. Germline CDR1 SGHNT, CDR2 YYREEE (reference sequence). This CDR3 region has 14 residues. The CDR3 nucleotides read TGTGCCAGCAGCCCGGCGGGGGGGCGCGATACGCAGTATTTT. This translates into CASSPAGGRDTQYF.

The chain combines TRBV18 with TRBJ1-3; D perhaps matches TRBD1 (5 bases). The V end was cut by 3 bases, the J end by 2 bases, with 17 bases between. This CDR3 is built from 17 residues. Germline CDR1 and CDR2: KGHSH and LQKENI. Here the CDR3 DNA reads TGTGCCAGCTCACCCCAAAGGTTATTGGGGCCTGGAAACACCATATATTTT. It yields the protein CASSPQRLLGPGNTIYF.

The chain is built from TRBV5-4 and TRBJ2-7; TRBD1 agrees at 8 bases. Germline CDR1 SGHNT, CDR2 YYREEE (reference sequence). V was clipped by 1 base and J by 7 bases; unmatched bases: 1. This CDR3 is built from 12 residues. The CDR3 sequence is CASSLTGGEQYV. CDR3 in DNA: TGTGCCAGCAGCTTGACAGGGGGAGAGCAGTACGTC.

The rearrangement links TRBV3-1 (or the pseudogene TRBV3-2) to TRBJ2-3, with unresolved D. This CDR3 has 15 amino acids. Between the trimmed V and J ends, which lost 3 bases and 1 base, there was a span of 11 bases. The germline V gene encodes CDR1 LGHDT and CDR2 YNNKEL (reference sequence). The DNA for the CDR3 is TGTGCCAGCAGCCAGGATACGAGGCGCACAGATACGCAGTATTTT. It encodes CASSQDTRRTDTQYF.

The chain couples TRBV7-2 to TRBJ1-2; TRBD1 aligns across 9 bases. The germline CDR1 and CDR2 sequences are SGHTA and FQGNSA. Losses at the gene ends were 5 bases for V and 0 bases for J; bases not matched to a gene: 7. The CDR3 has 16 amino acids. The CDR3 loop is CASSPSGDRANYGYTF. CDR3 sequence (DNA): TGTGCCAGCAGCCCCTCTGGGGACAGGGCTAACTATGGCTACACCTTC. Variable domain in full (rest from reference TRBV7-2 and TRBJ1-2): GAGVSQSPSNKVTEKGKDVELRCDPISGHTALYWYRQSLGQGLEFLIYFQGNSAPDKSGLPSDRFSAERTGGSVSTLTIQRTQQEDSAVYLCASSPSGDRANYGYTFGSGTRLTVV.

The chain links TRBV2 to TRBJ1-2; TRBD1 might be the D (5 bases). V was clipped by 0 bases and J by 6 bases, with 8 bases between them. The CDR3 length is 13 residues. Per the germline V gene, CDR1 is SNHLY and CDR2 is FYNNEI. The CDR3 DNA sequence: TGTGCCAGCAGTGAAGCGGGGGGGGATGGCTACACCTTC. As protein: CASSEAGGDGYTF.

The J gene is TRBJ1-4, the V gene TRBV5-1; TRBD1 is a possible D gene (5 bases). The CDR3 loop spans 15 amino acids. Trimming removed 3 bases at V and 7 bases at J, with 16 bases between. Germline V CDR1 and CDR2: SGHRS, YFSETQ. CDR3 protein: CASSSGGVPGEKLFF. CDR3 sequence (DNA): TGCGCCAGCAGCTCCGGGGGGGTCCCGGGTGAAAAACTGTTTTTT.

This sequence joins TRBV7-9 and TRBJ1-5; D unclear. Per the germline V gene, CDR1 is SEHNR and CDR2 is FQNEAQ (reference sequence). V was trimmed by 1 base and J by 7 bases, leaving 20 bases between them. CDR3 length equals 17 residues. The CDR3 bases are TGTGCCAGCAGCTTAGTTCCGGGCGTCGGGAAGGGACAGCCCCAGCATTTT. Translating it yields CASSLVPGVGKGQPQHF.

There are a few counts of this clone. V is TRBV28 and J is TRBJ2-2; TRBD2 matches 12 bases. CDR1 is MDHEN, CDR2 SYDVKM, per germline. The junction had 5 bases not matched to a gene; V was cut back by 6 bases and J by 3 bases. This CDR3 contains 16 residues. The CDR3 nucleotides read TGTGCCAGCAGACGAGGACTAGCGGGGTACACCGGGGAGCTGTTTTTT. It specifies CASRRGLAGYTGELFF. Complete variable domain (other parts from reference TRBV28 and TRBJ2-2): DVKVTQSSRYLVKRTGEKVFLECVQDMDHENMFWYRQDPGLGLRLIYFSYDVKMKEKGDIPEGYSVSREKKERFSLILESASTNQTSMYLCASRRGLAGYTGELFFGEGSRLTVL.

This clone was found a few times. The rearrangement links TRBV5-1 to TRBJ1-2, with 8 bases aligning to TRBD1. Losses at the gene ends were 2 bases for V and 4 bases for J; bases not matched to a gene: 4. Germline loops: CDR1 SGHRS, CDR2 YFSETQ. CDR3 length equals 14 residues. The CDR3 protein is CASSLGQGAYGYTF. In DNA form, the CDR3 reads TGCGCCAGCAGCTTAGGGCAGGGGGCCTATGGCTACACCTTC.

This rearrangement joins TRBV5-6 to TRBJ1-1; 8 bases map to TRBD1. V was pared by 4 bases and J by 1 base, with 9 bases of the junction left unmatched. Germline loops: CDR1 SGHDT, CDR2 YYEEEE. This CDR3 spans 16 amino acids. In nucleotides, the CDR3 is TGTGCCAGCAGCGCAGACGGACAGGGCCGGAACACTGAAGCTTTCTTT. Translating it yields CASSADGQGRNTEAFF.

The genes are TRBV9 and TRBJ2-7; D is perhaps TRBD2 (5 bases). Germline V gene sequence: CDR1 SGDLS, CDR2 YYNGEE. V lost 0 bases to trimming and J lost 5 bases, with 15 bases between them. The CDR3 runs 15 residues. DNA of the CDR3: TGTGCCAGCAGCGTAGGGCGTGCGCGGGTGAACGAGCAGTACTTC. Translating gives CASSVGRARVNEQYF.

This clone was counted a single time. The gene calls are TRBV6-6 and TRBJ1-6; the match to TRBD1 covers 8 bases. From germline, CDR1 is MNHNY and CDR2 SVGAGI (reference sequence). The CDR3 has 15 amino acids. J was trimmed by 8 bases and V by 7 bases; bases with no gene match: 10. In DNA form, the CDR3 reads TGTGCCAGCACCGGGGGACAGGTTAGAGATTCACCCCTCCACTTT. Residues: CASTGGQVRDSPLHF.

V usage is TRBV5-8 and J usage is TRBJ2-3; possible D gene TRBD2, 6 bases. The CDR3 is 15 amino acids. The V and J ends lost 4 bases and 1 base respectively, with 13 bases between them. Germline CDR1 reads SGHTS; CDR2 reads YDEGEE. The CDR3 sequence is CASSQAWGGTDTQYF. The CDR3 bases are TGTGCCAGCAGCCAAGCGTGGGGGGGCACAGATACGCAGTATTTT.

This chain connects TRBV11-2 to TRBJ2-4; possibly TRBD2 for D (5 bases). V shed 0 bases and J shed 6 bases, with 15 bases lying between them. The germline V gene encodes CDR1 SGHAT and CDR2 FQNNGV. The CDR3 runs 16 residues. The CDR3 region is CASSLETPLGRNIQYF. CDR3 coding DNA: TGTGCCAGCAGCTTAGAAACCCCACTAGGCCGAAACATTCAGTACTTC. The variable domain in full, with the rest retrieved from reference TRBV11-2 and TRBJ2-4, is EAGVAQSPRYKIIEKRQSVAFWCNPISGHATLYWYQQILGQGPKLLIQFQNNGVVDDSQLPKDRFSAERLKGVDSTLKIQPAKLEDSAVYLCASSLETPLGRNIQYFGAGTRLSVL.

The V gene is TRBV19, the J gene TRBJ2-7, with a possible D match to TRBD2 (5 bases). Trimming removed 5 bases at V and 6 bases at J, with 20 bases between. Germline-derived CDR1 and CDR2 are LNHDA and SQIVND (reference sequence). CDR3 size: 15 residues. DNA of the CDR3: TGTGCCAGTAGTGGCCTAGAGCGGCCCCTATCCGAGCAGTACTTC. Its protein is CASSGLERPLSEQYF.

The V and J genes are TRBV5-1 and TRBJ2-2; TRBD1 might be the D (6 bases). The germline gives CDR1 SGHRS, CDR2 YFSETQ. The CDR3 spans 16 residues. Between the trimmed V and J ends, which lost 0 bases and 2 bases, there was a span of 11 bases. The CDR3 is CASSLDPGVNTGELFF. DNA of the CDR3: TGCGCCAGCAGCTTGGATCCAGGGGTCAACACCGGGGAGCTGTTTTTT.

The CDR3 protein is CASSLVARGETQYF. In nucleotides, the CDR3 is TGTGCCAGCAGCTTAGTCGCCAGGGGTGAGACCCAGTACTTC. The chain couples TRBV11-2 to TRBJ2-5; D might be TRBD1 (6 bases). This CDR3 has 14 amino acids. The germline CDR1 and CDR2 sequences are SGHAT and FQNNGV. Trimming stripped 1 base from V and 5 bases from J, with 11 bases between.

The chain recombines TRBV28 with TRBJ2-3, with D tentatively TRBD1 (6 bases). The CDR3 totals 16 residues. Germline CDR1 MDHEN, CDR2 SYDVKM. Trimming took off 4 bases at V and 0 bases at J, with 14 bases between the two ends. The CDR3 loop reads CASSSLDRPSTDTQYF. The CDR3, as DNA: TGTGCCAGCAGTTCCCTGGACAGACCGAGCACAGATACGCAGTATTTT.

The chain recombines TRBV7-6 with TRBJ2-3; 9 bases are shared with TRBD1. The ends lost 3 bases at V and 4 bases at J; junction bases unmatched: 5. Germline V lookup: CDR1 SGHVS, CDR2 FNYEAQ. This CDR3 has 15 residues. This CDR3 reads CASSFFRDRADTQYF. The CDR3 DNA reads as TGTGCCAGCAGCTTCTTCCGGGACAGGGCAGATACGCAGTATTTT.

For the CDR3, the DNA is TGTGCCAGTAGTGTTAGTCGGAGGGAAAAACTGTTTTTT. Its protein product is CASSVSRREKLFF. J is TRBJ1-4 and V is TRBV19; D is uncertain. V lost 5 bases and J lost 8, with 12 bases in between. The V gene's germline CDR1 is LNHDA and CDR2 SQIVND (reference sequence). The CDR3 covers 13 residues.

V and J are TRBV12-3 or TRBV12-4 and TRBJ1-5; possibly TRBD1 for D (5 bases). V was shortened by 3 bases and J by 5 bases, with 8 bases between the two germline ends. The CDR3 contains 13 residues. CDR3 DNA sequence: TGTGCCAGCAGTTTGGACAATTATCAGCCCCAGCATTTT. Translation: CASSLDNYQPQHF.